Following are 20 T cell receptor beta chains from one sample sequenced in a study of blood T cell repertoires in COVID-19. Profiled with immunoSEQ multiplex PCR; TCRdb holds only in-frame clones, not every one. The table has about 280,000 clones, 65% to 90% seen once. The sample taken for sequencing was peripheral blood. These receptors were obtained from a man in his fifties with active or convalescent COVID-19.

V is TRBV13 and J is TRBJ2-7, with D possibly being TRBD2 (5 bases). V was cut by 4 bases and J by 3 bases, with 10 bases left in between. The V gene's germline CDR1 is PRHDT and CDR2 FYEKMQ (reference sequence). The CDR3 extends over 13 amino acids. DNA for the CDR3: TGTGCCAGCAGCTCCACGGGAAACTACGAGCAGTACTTC. Its protein is CASSSTGNYEQYF.

The genes are TRBV5-4 and TRBJ2-2; D remains unclear. V was pared by 5 bases and J by 4 bases, with 6 bases between. Germline CDR1 SGHNT, CDR2 YYREEE (reference sequence). CDR3 length equals 12 residues. CDR3 DNA sequence: TGTGCCAGCAGTAAGCCCACCGGGGAGCTGTTTTTT. Translated, it gives CASSKPTGELFF. The variable domain in full, with the rest retrieved from reference TRBV5-4 and TRBJ2-2, is ETGVTQSPTHLIKTRGQQVTLRCSSQSGHNTVSWYQQALGQGPQFIFQYYREEENGRGNFPPRFSGLQFPNYSSELNVNALELDDSALYLCASSKPTGELFFGEGSRLTVL.

J is TRBJ2-1 and V is TRBV4-1, with TRBD2 matching over 7 bases. This CDR3 region has 18 residues. Losses at the gene ends were 4 bases for V and 9 bases for J; bases not matched to a gene: 21. The germline V gene encodes CDR1 MGHRA and CDR2 YSYEKL. The CDR3 region has the DNA TGCGCCAGCAGCCGGGGAGGGGCTAACCTAGCTTTTCGGGGTGAGCAGTTCTTC. Translating it yields CASSRGGANLAFRGEQFF.

This clone was observed a single time. J is TRBJ2-6 and V is TRBV5-6; TRBD2 is a possible D gene (5 bases). CDR1 and CDR2 (germline): SGHDT, YYEEEE. The CDR3 spans 18 residues. V shed 2 bases and J shed 0 bases, with 15 bases lying between them. CDR3 DNA: TGTGCCAGCAGCTTTTTCTCCGGGGAAGTCTCTGGGGCCAACGTCCTGACTTTC. Encoded protein: CASSFFSGEVSGANVLTF.

The chain carries TRBV19 and TRBJ2-3; 7 positions agree with TRBD2. CDR1 is LNHDA, CDR2 SQIVND, per germline (reference sequence). With V trimmed by 8 bases and J by 0 bases, 8 bases remained unmatched. The CDR3 contains 15 residues. CDR3 amino acids: CASRSLAVSTDTQYF. Here the CDR3 DNA reads TGTGCCAGTCGATCGCTAGCGGTTAGCACAGATACGCAGTATTTT.

The V call is TRBV30, the J call TRBJ1-1; no reliable D call. The CDR3 runs 11 residues. V lost 4 bases to trimming and J lost 4 bases, with 7 bases between them. In germline, CDR1 is GTSNPN, CDR2 SVGIG (reference sequence). CDR3 sequence reads: CAWIILTEAFF. CDR3 DNA sequence: TGTGCCTGGATCATACTCACTGAAGCTTTCTTT.

The chain recombines TRBV4-1 with TRBJ2-1, with TRBD2 matching 14 bases. J lost 10 bases, V lost 1 base, and 6 bases had no gene match. Germline V gene lookup returns CDR1 MGHRA and CDR2 YSYEKL. This CDR3 has 16 amino acids. CDR3 loop: CASSQGLAGGGYEQFF. The CDR3 DNA reads TGCGCCAGCAGCCAAGGACTAGCGGGAGGGGGATACGAGCAGTTCTTC.

This chain links TRBV18 with TRBJ1-1, with D perhaps matching TRBD1 (5 bases). The V and J ends lost 2 bases and 4 bases respectively, with 8 bases between them. Germline CDR1 and CDR2: KGHSH and LQKENI. The CDR3 totals 13 residues. CDR3 loop: CASSPGAGTEAFF. CDR3 sequence (DNA): TGTGCCAGCTCACCAGGGGCTGGCACTGAAGCTTTCTTT.

The chain uses TRBV7-9 and TRBJ2-7; 10 nucleotides align to TRBD2. The germline V gene has CDR1 SEHNR and CDR2 FQNEAQ (reference sequence). The CDR3 loop spans 15 amino acids. Trimming cost V 5 bases and J 4 bases; bases outside gene matches: 8. The CDR3 DNA reads TGTGCCAGCAGCACCCCTCTAGCGGGAGCTTACGAGCAGTACTTC. Its translation is CASSTPLAGAYEQYF.

J is TRBJ1-2 and V is TRBV9; possible D gene TRBD1, 5 bases. The CDR3 length is 16 residues. Deletions cut 0 bases from V and 8 bases from J, with 20 bases between. Germline loops: CDR1 SGDLS, CDR2 YYNGEE. For the CDR3, the DNA is TGTGCCAGCAGCGTAGCTACTGTTGGGGCAGGGAAGGGCTACACCTTC. It codes for CASSVATVGAGKGYTF.

At least ten counts were recorded for this clone. The chain employs TRBV19 and TRBJ1-2; D is unclear. Germline V gives CDR1 LNHDA, CDR2 SQIVND (reference sequence). The CDR3 covers 18 residues. Trimming cost V 0 bases and J 4 bases, with 21 bases left between them. CDR3 residues: CASSIDQPSGLKIYGYTF. CDR3 DNA sequence: TGTGCCAGTAGTATAGACCAACCGTCAGGTTTGAAAATCTATGGCTACACCTTC. Together with reference TRBV19 and TRBJ1-2, the CDR3 gives the full variable domain: DGGITQSPKYLFRKEGQNVTLSCEQNLNHDAMYWYRQDPGQGLRLIYYSQIVNDFQKGDIAEGYSVSREKKESFPLTVTSAQKNPTAFYLCASSIDQPSGLKIYGYTFGSGTRLTVV.

The V call is TRBV5-1, the J call TRBJ2-1, with 13 bases aligning to TRBD2. The CDR3 runs to 17 residues. Trimming removed 4 bases from V and 4 bases from J; junction bases left unmatched: 8. The germline V gene has CDR1 SGHRS and CDR2 YFSETQ. The CDR3, as DNA: TGCGCCAGCAGCCCGGGACTAGCGGGAACAGGGTACAATGAGCAGTTCTTC. It translates to CASSPGLAGTGYNEQFF.

The V gene is TRBV6-6, the J gene TRBJ1-3, with 9 bases lining up with TRBD1. This CDR3 spans 16 amino acids. V was clipped by 2 bases and J by 0 bases; unmatched bases: 2. The germline V gene encodes CDR1 MNHNY and CDR2 SVGAGI (reference sequence). The CDR3 here is CASSYPGQGSGNTIYF. CDR3 DNA: TGTGCCAGCAGTTACCCGGGACAGGGCTCTGGAAACACCATATATTTT.

V is TRBV27 and J is TRBJ2-7; 7 bases match TRBD1. This CDR3 has 13 residues. With V trimmed by 5 bases and J by 9 bases, 10 bases remained unmatched. CDR1 is MNHEY and CDR2 is SMNVEV in the germline V gene (reference sequence). CDR3 protein: CASSLNSGQLQYF. CDR3 bases: TGTGCCAGCAGTCTCAATTCGGGACAGCTGCAGTACTTC.

A single count supports this clone. The chain links TRBV5-1 to TRBJ2-1, with TRBD2 matching over 7 bases. This CDR3 is built from 14 residues. V lost 2 bases, J lost 7 bases, and 6 bases stayed unmatched. Germline lookup yields CDR1 SGHRS and CDR2 YFSETQ. Written as DNA, the CDR3 is TGCGCCAGCAGCTTTGGGGGAGGGCCAAATGAGCAGTTCTTC. Its protein is CASSFGGGPNEQFF.

CDR3 sequence (DNA): TGTGCCAGCAGTGCCGGAGCCCTCCCCCACGAGCAGTACTTC. It encodes CASSAGALPHEQYF. The J gene is TRBJ2-7, the V gene TRBV2; D ambiguous. V lost 4 bases to trimming and J lost 5 bases, with 15 bases between them. CDR1 and CDR2 from the germline V gene are SNHLY and FYNNEI. This CDR3 has 14 residues.

The DNA for the CDR3 is TGTGCCAGCTCACCGAGGGGACAGTTGAAAAACATTCAGTACTTC. This encodes CASSPRGQLKNIQYF. The rearrangement uses TRBV18 and TRBJ2-4; 7 bases map to TRBD1. Germline lookup yields CDR1 KGHSH and CDR2 LQKENI. CDR3 length equals 15 residues. V shed 3 bases and J 4 bases; nucleotides not matched to a gene: 6.

The J gene is TRBJ2-2, the V gene TRBV12-5; 8 positions agree with TRBD2. CDR1 is LGHNT and CDR2 is FRNRAP in the germline V gene. V was pared by 5 bases and J by 1 base, with 3 bases of the junction left unmatched. The CDR3 runs to 15 residues. In DNA form, the CDR3 reads TGTGCTAGTGGTCCTAGCGGGTGGAACACCGGGGAGCTGTTTTTT. It encodes CASGPSGWNTGELFF. Together with reference TRBV12-5 and TRBJ2-2, the CDR3 gives the full variable domain: DARVTQTPRHKVTEMGQEVTMRCQPILGHNTVFWYRQTMMQGLELLAYFRNRAPLDDSGMPKDRFSAEMPDATLATLKIQPSEPRDSAVYFCASGPSGWNTGELFFGEGSRLTVL.

This clone was counted a few times. The rearrangement links TRBV12-5 to TRBJ2-7; D unresolved. The CDR3 covers 10 residues. V was pared by 10 bases and J by 7 bases, with 11 bases between. CDR1 LGHNT and CDR2 FRNRAP come from the germline V gene. The CDR3: CATLPREQYF. The DNA for the CDR3 is TGTGCTACCCTGCCGCGGGAGCAGTACTTC.

The chain recombines TRBV28 with TRBJ1-3; D is ambiguous. The CDR3 consists of 14 residues. V was shortened by 10 bases and J by 4 bases, with 17 bases between the two germline ends. The germline V gene encodes CDR1 MDHEN and CDR2 SYDVKM. The CDR3 spells CATSPLGVGNTIYF. DNA for the CDR3: TGTGCCACCAGCCCCCTAGGAGTCGGAAACACCATATATTTT.